A single sample gave rise to the 21 T cell receptor beta chains below, sequenced in a study of neurological immune-mediated disorders. TCRdb re-called the 5' RACE reads through MiXCR, storing one row per CDR3 protein. The table lists roughly 62,000 distinct CDR3 sequences, 2% to 2.5% of them singletons. The sequenced sample was PBMCs. Receptors were obtained from a middle-aged man with multiple sclerosis.

This clonotype was seen ten or more times. The DNA of the CDR3 is TGTGCCATCCAGATCGGCGGCTATAATTCACCCCTCCACTTT. The encoded protein is CAIQIGGYNSPLHF. The rearrangement joins TRBV28 to TRBJ1-6, with D unclear. The V end lost 10 bases, the J end lost 3 bases, and 13 bases lay between the germline ends. The CDR3 totals 14 residues. Per germline, CDR1 MDHEN and CDR2 SYDVKM.

This clonotype came up many times. CDR3 in DNA: TGTGCCAGCTCACTCAAAGACGGGGCTGAAGCTTTCTTT. It translates to CASSLKDGAEAFF. The J gene is TRBJ1-1, the V gene TRBV18; unclear D gene. Looked up from germline, CDR1 is KGHSH and CDR2 is LQKENI. The CDR3 length is 13 residues. V shed 4 bases and J shed 6 bases, with 12 bases lying between them. Together with reference TRBV18 and TRBJ1-1, the CDR3 gives the full variable domain: NAGVMQNPRHLVRRRGQEARLRCSPMKGHSHVYWYRQLPEEGLKFMVYLQKENIIDESGMPKERFSAEFPKEGPSILRIQQVVRGDSAAYFCASSLKDGAEAFFGQGTRLTVV.

This clonotype showed up many times. The chain combines TRBV5-1 with TRBJ2-7; TRBD1 is a possible D gene (6 bases). CDR1 and CDR2 (germline): SGHRS, YFSETQ. This CDR3 has 13 amino acids. V lost 5 bases and J lost 4, with 13 bases in between. CDR3 DNA: TGCGCCAGCAGTGTGACAGGAGATTACGAGCAGTACTTC. Translated, it gives CASSVTGDYEQYF.

This clonotype was recorded many times. The J gene is TRBJ2-5, the V gene TRBV4-3; D uncertain. The ends were cut back, 4 bases at V and 4 bases at J, with 13 bases in the middle. CDR1 is LGHNA and CDR2 is YSLEER in the germline V gene. CDR3 length equals 14 residues. The CDR3 DNA follows: TGCGCCAGCAGCCGAGAAGTCCAGGCAGAGACCCAGTACTTC. Its translation is CASSREVQAETQYF.

There are many counts of this clonotype. The J gene is TRBJ2-3, the V gene TRBV30, with D perhaps TRBD2 (5 bases). The CDR3 runs 13 residues. Trimming took off 4 bases at V and 5 bases at J, with 13 bases between the two ends. Germline CDR1 GTSNPN, CDR2 SVGIG (reference sequence). CDR3 in amino acids: CAWNAGSGDTQYF. In DNA form, the CDR3 reads TGTGCCTGGAATGCGGGCTCTGGAGATACGCAGTATTTT.

This clonotype was picked up a small number of times. Just one base apart from a much larger clone, this may be a read error. Written as DNA, the CDR3 is TGCAGTGCTAGCGCCGGGACAGGGAATGCGAAAATTCAGTACTTC. It yields the protein CSASAGTGNAKIQYF. The chain couples TRBV20-1 to TRBJ2-4, with 9 bases fitting TRBD1. The CDR3 consists of 15 residues. Germline-derived CDR1 and CDR2 are DFQATT and SNEGSKA (reference sequence). The V segment lost 3 bases and the J segment 10 bases; nucleotides outside the gene matches: 13.

This clonotype was counted many times. The rearrangement uses TRBV7-6 and TRBJ1-2; D is perhaps TRBD1 (6 bases). The germline gives CDR1 SGHVS, CDR2 FNYEAQ. This CDR3 is 17 amino acids long. V was trimmed by 1 base and J by 4 bases, leaving 19 bases between them. Here the CDR3 DNA reads TGTGCCAGCAGCTTAGGGGAAGCAAGGGGGTTGAGCTATGGCTACACCTTC. This encodes CASSLGEARGLSYGYTF.

This clonotype was picked up many times. CDR3 sequence: CASSYSLAGIPGANVLTF. CDR3 in DNA: TGTGCCAGCAGTTATTCTTTGGCAGGAATACCTGGGGCCAACGTCCTGACTTTC. V is TRBV6-2 or TRBV6-3 and J is TRBJ2-6; no reliable D call. Trimming took 3 bases from V and 2 from J, leaving 17 bases between them. Germline CDR1 is MNHEY and CDR2 is SVGEGT. The CDR3 extends over 18 amino acids.

This clonotype was counted at least ten times. The V and J genes are TRBV12-3 or TRBV12-4 and TRBJ2-5, with D possibly called TRBD1 or TRBD2 (6 bases each). CDR3 length: 15 residues. The V gene lost 2 bases and the J gene lost 0 bases, with 10 bases spanning the gap. The CDR3 here is CASSLSGADQETQYF. CDR3 sequence (DNA): TGTGCCAGCAGTTTATCGGGGGCGGACCAAGAGACCCAGTACTTC.

This clonotype has more than one count but fewer than ten. A read error may explain this, as a much larger clone is one base away. The rearrangement joins TRBV7-2 to TRBJ1-5, with 7 bases that match TRBD1. V lost 1 base and J lost 3; bases outside the gene matches: 6. The CDR3 loop spans 16 amino acids. Germline CDR1 reads SGHTA; CDR2 reads FQGNSA. The chain's CDR3 is CASSLGQGGLNQPQHF. The CDR3 DNA reads as TGTGCCAGCAGCTTAGGCCAAGGGGGCCTCAATCAGCCCCAGCATTTT.

This clonotype was seen ten or more times. The chain has TRBV7-2 and TRBJ2-5, with TRBD2 matching over 10 bases. With V trimmed by 3 bases and J by 4 bases, 8 bases remained unmatched. In germline, CDR1 is SGHTA, CDR2 FQGNSA. The CDR3 contains 16 residues. The CDR3 here is CASSFSLAGAGETQYF. In nucleotides, the CDR3 is TGTGCCAGCAGCTTTTCCCTAGCGGGGGCGGGAGAGACCCAGTACTTC.

This clonotype was detected many times. The J gene is TRBJ1-6, the V gene TRBV7-2, with 8 bases fitting TRBD1. The trim removed 1 base at V and 12 bases at J, leaving 11 bases unmatched. Germline assignment: CDR1 SGHTA and CDR2 FQGNSA. The CDR3 runs to 16 residues. CDR3 DNA sequence: TGTGCCAGCAGCTTAGTTTGGACAGGGAGCCGGGGACCCCTCCACTTT. Amino acids: CASSLVWTGSRGPLHF.

This clonotype was counted at least ten times. The chain combines TRBV4-3 with TRBJ1-5, with D perhaps TRBD1 (5 bases). The CDR3 totals 15 residues. V shed 0 bases and J shed 7 bases, with 13 bases lying between them. Germline lookup yields CDR1 LGHNA and CDR2 YSLEER. CDR3 amino acids: CASSQDPGSSQPQHF. CDR3 coding DNA: TGCGCCAGCAGCCAAGACCCAGGGTCGAGCCAGCCCCAGCATTTT.

This clonotype was seen ten or more times. The chain uses TRBV27 and TRBJ1-3; 9 bases agree with TRBD1. Germline assignment: CDR1 MNHEY and CDR2 SMNVEV (reference sequence). This CDR3 spans 19 amino acids. The V gene end was trimmed by 5 bases and the J gene end by 3 bases; junction bases not matched to a gene: 17. The CDR3 loop is CASSRHKLGQGSGGNTIYF. The CDR3 nucleotides read TGTGCCAGCAGTCGACACAAATTGGGACAGGGATCAGGTGGAAACACCATATATTTT.

This clonotype was seen at least ten times. The V gene is TRBV7-9, the J gene TRBJ1-4, with D unresolved. CDR1 and CDR2 (germline): SEHNR, FQNEAQ (reference sequence). CDR3 length: 15 amino acids. V was pared by 5 bases and J by 0 bases, with 10 bases between. The CDR3 sequence: CASSPYSATNEKLFF. In DNA, the CDR3 is TGTGCCAGCAGCCCTTACAGTGCAACTAATGAAAAACTGTTTTTT.

This chain connects TRBV2 to TRBJ2-7; D possibly corresponds to TRBD2 (7 bases). The CDR3 is 15 residues long. V was pared by 1 base and J by 0 bases, with 10 bases between. Germline CDR1 is SNHLY and CDR2 is FYNNEI. The CDR3 reads CASSEGGGRSYEQYF. In nucleotides, the CDR3 is TGTGCCAGCAGTGAAGGGGGGGGGCGCTCCTACGAGCAGTACTTC. Together with reference TRBV2 and TRBJ2-7, the CDR3 gives the full variable domain: EPEVTQTPSHQVTQMGQEVILRCVPISNHLYFYWYRQILGQKVEFLVSFYNNEISEKSEIFDDQFSVERPDGSNFTLKIRSTKLEDSAMYFCASSEGGGRSYEQYFGPGTRLTVT.

This clonotype occurred many times. V gene TRBV5-5 combines with J gene TRBJ2-1; D gene uncertain. The germline V gene encodes CDR1 SGHKS and CDR2 YYEKEE (reference sequence). This CDR3 has 19 amino acids. Trimming stripped 1 base from V and 7 bases from J, with 27 bases between. The CDR3 DNA reads as TGTGCCAGCAGCTTGACGGACCGTAGTAGTTGGTGGGTCGTGAATGAGCAGTTCTTC. It specifies CASSLTDRSSWWVVNEQFF. The full variable domain, with the rest looked up from reference TRBV5-5 and TRBJ2-1, is DAGVTQSPTHLIKTRGQQVTLRCSPISGHKSVSWYQQVLGQGPQFIFQYYEKEERGRGNFPDRFSARQFPNYSSELNVNALLLGDSALYLCASSLTDRSSWWVVNEQFFGPGTRLTVL.

This clonotype was observed at least ten times. The genes are TRBV7-8 and TRBJ2-1, with D tentatively TRBD2 (5 bases). The CDR3 runs 14 residues. Germline CDR1 and CDR2: SGHVS and FQNEAQ. Trimming took off 5 bases at V and 5 bases at J, with 13 bases between the two ends. CDR3 protein: CASSLMLGDNEQFF. Here the CDR3 DNA reads TGTGCCAGCAGCCTTATGCTCGGGGACAATGAGCAGTTCTTC.

This clonotype came up many times. V usage is TRBV20-1 and J usage is TRBJ1-2; 7 bases map to TRBD1. Germline CDR1 DFQATT, CDR2 SNEGSKA (reference sequence). This CDR3 region has 13 residues. V trimming: 6 bases; J trimming: 5 bases; junction bases outside the gene matches: 9. This CDR3 is CSALGQDPYGYTF. The CDR3, as DNA: TGCAGTGCCCTCGGACAGGATCCATATGGCTACACCTTC.

This clonotype has at least ten counts. This chain links TRBV5-1 with TRBJ2-7; D possibly corresponds to TRBD1 (6 bases). Germline loops: CDR1 SGHRS, CDR2 YFSETQ. With 7 bases removed from V and 2 bases from J, the gap between germline ends came to 13 bases. CDR3 length equals 13 residues. CDR3: CASRNRAPYEQYF. The CDR3 DNA follows: TGCGCCAGCCGAAACAGGGCCCCCTACGAGCAGTACTTC.

This clonotype has ten or more counts. This chain connects TRBV6-2 or TRBV6-3 to TRBJ2-6, with D maybe TRBD1 (5 bases). The CDR3 covers 17 residues. Trimming removed 5 bases from V and 0 bases from J, with 14 bases in between. Looked up from germline, CDR1 is MNHEY and CDR2 is SVGEGT. Here the CDR3 reads CASSNFRALSGANVLTF. The CDR3 DNA follows: TGTGCCAGCAGTAATTTCAGGGCCCTCTCTGGGGCCAACGTCCTGACTTTC.